This TCR beta chain was sequenced during a study of graft-versus-host responses after intestinal transplantation. Across the study: Recipients obtained multivisceral, liver-intestinal, or isolated intestinal transplants. Every recipient underwent anti-thymocyte globulin induction, then tacrolimus and steroids for 3 to 4 years. Study results and limitations: Peak circulating GvH clone levels were associated with early post-transplant HvG declines. GvH clones surfaced in recipient marrow, some emerging earlier in ileum or blood.

Generated by immunoSEQ multiplex PCR, the TCRdb table keeps only in-frame clones and is missing some. The sample includes some 90,000 clones, roughly 80% seen only once; the top ten take 0.83%. On this clone: The antigen is unknown.

Germline CDR1 reads SGHTA; CDR2 reads FQGTGA. The J segment lost 7 bases and the V segment lost 4 bases, leaving 11 bases of the junction unmatched. The CDR3 runs to 18 residues. The sequence was obtained from a human donor who received an intestinal transplant. This chain joins TRBV7-3 and TRBJ2-1; TRBD2 agrees at 15 bases. The starting material was unstimulated CD4+ T cells sorted from spleen or lymph node cells, obtained before intestinal transplant. CDR3: CASSSIGLAGGPGNEQFF. Written as DNA, the CDR3 is TGTGCCAGCAGCTCAATTGGACTAGCGGGAGGGCCGGGTAATGAGCAGTTCTTC.